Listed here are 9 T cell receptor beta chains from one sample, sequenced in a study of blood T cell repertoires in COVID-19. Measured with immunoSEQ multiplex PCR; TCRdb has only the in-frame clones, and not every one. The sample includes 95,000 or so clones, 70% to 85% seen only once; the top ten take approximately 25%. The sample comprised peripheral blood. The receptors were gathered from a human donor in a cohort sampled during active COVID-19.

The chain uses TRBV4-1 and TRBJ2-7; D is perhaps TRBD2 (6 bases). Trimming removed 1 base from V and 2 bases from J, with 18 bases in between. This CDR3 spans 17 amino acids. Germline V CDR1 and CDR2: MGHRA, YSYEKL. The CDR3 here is CASSQVMGGPVTYEQYF. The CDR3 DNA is TGCGCCAGCAGCCAAGTAATGGGAGGACCAGTTACCTACGAGCAGTACTTC.

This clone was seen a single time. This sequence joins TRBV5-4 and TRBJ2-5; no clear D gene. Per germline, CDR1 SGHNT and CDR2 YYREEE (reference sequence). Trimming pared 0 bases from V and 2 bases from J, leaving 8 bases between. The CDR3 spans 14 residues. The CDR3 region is CASSLGQSQETQYF. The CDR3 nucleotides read TGTGCCAGCAGCTTGGGGCAGTCACAAGAGACCCAGTACTTC.

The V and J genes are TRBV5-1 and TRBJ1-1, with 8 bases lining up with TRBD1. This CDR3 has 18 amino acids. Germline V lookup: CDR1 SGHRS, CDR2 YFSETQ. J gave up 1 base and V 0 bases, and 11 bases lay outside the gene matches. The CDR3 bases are TGCGCCAGCAGCTTGGTTAGGACAGGGAGGATAGAGAACACTGAAGCTTTCTTT. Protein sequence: CASSLVRTGRIENTEAFF. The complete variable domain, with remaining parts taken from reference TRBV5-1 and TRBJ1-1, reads KAGVTQTPRYLIKTRGQQVTLSCSPISGHRSVSWYQQTPGQGLQFLFEYFSETQRNKGNFPGRFSGRQFSNSRSEMNVSTLELGDSALYLCASSLVRTGRIENTEAFFGQGTRLTVV.

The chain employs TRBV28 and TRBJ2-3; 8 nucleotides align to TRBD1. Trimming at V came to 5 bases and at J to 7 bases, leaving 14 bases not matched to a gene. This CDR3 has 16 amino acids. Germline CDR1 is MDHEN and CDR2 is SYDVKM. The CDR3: CASSVTGTGGRYTQYF. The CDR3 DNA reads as TGTGCCAGCAGTGTTACCGGGACAGGCGGAAGGTATACGCAGTATTTT.

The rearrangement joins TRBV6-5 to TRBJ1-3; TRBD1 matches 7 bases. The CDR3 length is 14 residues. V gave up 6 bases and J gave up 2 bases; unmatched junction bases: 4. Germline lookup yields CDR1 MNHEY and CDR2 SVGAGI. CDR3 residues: CASRLTGAGNTIYF. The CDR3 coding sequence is TGTGCCAGCAGATTAACAGGGGCTGGAAACACCATATATTTT.

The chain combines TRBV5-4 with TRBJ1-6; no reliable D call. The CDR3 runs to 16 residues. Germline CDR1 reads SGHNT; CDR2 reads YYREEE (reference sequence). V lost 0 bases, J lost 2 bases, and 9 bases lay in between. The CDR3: CASSLDSLAYNSPLHF. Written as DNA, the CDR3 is TGTGCCAGCAGCTTGGATAGCTTGGCCTATAATTCACCCCTCCACTTT.

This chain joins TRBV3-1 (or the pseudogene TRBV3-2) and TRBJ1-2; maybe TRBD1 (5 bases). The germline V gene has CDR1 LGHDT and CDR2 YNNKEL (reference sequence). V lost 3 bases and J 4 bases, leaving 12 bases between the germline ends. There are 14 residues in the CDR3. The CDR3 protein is CASSQKGSSYGYTF. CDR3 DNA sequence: TGTGCCAGCAGCCAGAAGGGGTCAAGCTATGGCTACACCTTC.

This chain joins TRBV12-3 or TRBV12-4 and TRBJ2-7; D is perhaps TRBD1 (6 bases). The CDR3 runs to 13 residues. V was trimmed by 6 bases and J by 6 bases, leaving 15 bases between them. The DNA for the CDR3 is TGTGCCAGCAGGCATGGTACAGGGCCCGAGCAGTACTTC. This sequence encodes CASRHGTGPEQYF.

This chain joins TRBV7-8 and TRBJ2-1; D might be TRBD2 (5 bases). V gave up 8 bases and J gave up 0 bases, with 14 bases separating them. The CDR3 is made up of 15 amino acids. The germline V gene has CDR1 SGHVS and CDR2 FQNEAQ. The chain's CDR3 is CASRPGETSYNEQFF. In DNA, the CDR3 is TGTGCCAGCCGCCCCGGGGAGACCTCCTACAATGAGCAGTTCTTC. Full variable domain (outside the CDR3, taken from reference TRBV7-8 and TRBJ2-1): GAGVSQSPRYKVAKRGQDVALRCDPISGHVSLFWYQQALGQGPEFLTYFQNEAQLDKSGLPSDRFFAERPEGSVSTLKIQRTQQEDSAVYLCASRPGETSYNEQFFGPGTRLTVL.